One and the same sample provided the 8 T cell receptor beta chains below, sequenced in a study of regulatory T cells in long-lasting Graves disease. Both iRepertoire HTBI primers and Arm-PCR of CDR3 regions were used to build the TCR beta libraries. Using its own MiXCR run on the multiplex PCR reads, TCRdb lists one record per CDR3 protein. The sample includes under 350,000 distinct CDR3 sequences, around 21% of them seen just once. Time point here: persistent/refractory GD, antithyroid drugs over 5 years with positive TRAb. The TCR library used RNA extracted from PBMCs. The specimen comprised peripheral blood mononuclear cells (PBMCs), sampled when the disease was refractory, from a patient treated with antithyroid drugs. Receptors were obtained from a female donor with Graves disease.

This clonotype was seen a handful of times. The chain employs TRBV28 and TRBJ2-1, with unresolved D. CDR1 MDHEN and CDR2 SYDVKM come from the germline V gene. With 5 bases removed from V and 0 bases from J, the gap between germline ends came to 14 bases. The CDR3 runs 16 residues. CDR3 sequence: CASSPAGPSSYNEQFF. DNA for the CDR3: TGTGCCAGCAGTCCGGCCGGGCCGAGCTCCTACAATGAGCAGTTCTTC.

The chain joins TRBV27 to TRBJ2-2, with a possible D match to TRBD2 (5 bases). This CDR3 contains 14 residues. Germline V gene lookup returns CDR1 MNHEY and CDR2 SMNVEV (reference sequence). V dropped 5 bases and J dropped 5 bases, with 12 bases sitting between them. The CDR3 sequence: CASSIFGGTGELFF. Here the CDR3 DNA reads TGTGCCAGCAGTATCTTCGGCGGGACCGGGGAGCTGTTTTTT.

The table lists this clonotype with many counts. The chain recombines TRBV6-1 with TRBJ1-1, with 7 bases fitting TRBD1. The CDR3 is 15 amino acids. Germline trimming cut 6 bases from V and 3 bases from J; bases unmatched to any gene: 10. The germline V gene has CDR1 MNHNS and CDR2 SASEGT. Written as DNA, the CDR3 is TGTGCCAGCAGGAACGACAGGGACGGTGACACTGAAGCTTTCTTT. Translating it yields CASRNDRDGDTEAFF.

V usage is TRBV7-9 and J usage is TRBJ2-2; D perhaps matches TRBD2 (5 bases). This CDR3 has 17 amino acids. Trimming pared 6 bases from V and 4 bases from J, leaving 21 bases between. Per germline, CDR1 SEHNR and CDR2 FQNEAQ (reference sequence). The CDR3 here is CASSPSGGSSSTGELFF. CDR3 nucleotides: TGTGCCAGCAGTCCCAGCGGCGGGTCCAGTAGCACCGGGGAGCTGTTTTTT.

Only a few counts were recorded for this clonotype. V gene TRBV4-1 combines with J gene TRBJ2-5; D is unresolved. V was cut by 1 base and J by 7 bases, with 4 bases left in between. The CDR3 has 11 amino acids. Germline V gene lookup returns CDR1 MGHRA and CDR2 YSYEKL. CDR3 coding DNA: TGCGCCAGCAGCCAAGGAGGGACCCAGTACTTC. Translated, it gives CASSQGGTQYF.

This chain joins TRBV3-1 and TRBJ2-7; no clear D gene. CDR3 length equals 13 residues. V shed 4 bases and J shed 5 bases, with 12 bases lying between them. Germline CDR1 is LGHDT and CDR2 is YNNKEL (reference sequence). CDR3 nucleotide sequence: TGTGCCAGCAGCCCTACCGCCCTGGACGAGCAGTACTTC. Its translation is CASSPTALDEQYF.

This clonotype occurred many times. The chain employs TRBV28 and TRBJ1-5; D is unclear. Germline V gives CDR1 MDHEN, CDR2 SYDVKM. CDR3 length equals 14 residues. Trimming left V 5 bases short and J 5 bases short, with 13 bases between. The CDR3 bases are TGTGCCAGCAGTCCATCCATGGGAGATCAGCCCCAGCATTTT. This gives the protein CASSPSMGDQPQHF.

This clonotype was detected a few times. The chain links TRBV12-3 or TRBV12-4 to TRBJ2-2; 13 nucleotides agree with TRBD2. CDR3 length equals 18 residues. With V trimmed by 6 bases and J by 2 bases, 9 bases remained unmatched. The chain's CDR3 is CASRGMTSGRLNTGELFF. In DNA form, the CDR3 reads TGTGCCAGCAGGGGAATGACTAGCGGGAGGCTTAACACCGGGGAGCTGTTTTTT.